This is a list of T cell receptor beta chains from one sample in a study of T cell repertoires in cytomegalovirus infection. TCRdb re-called the reads with MiXCR, one entry per CDR3 protein. The sample holds about 190,000 distinct CDR3 sequences; over 25% are singletons and the top ten take approximately 30%. The sequencing input was PBMCs. Source of these receptors: a human donor in good health (CMV status not recorded). Some clones in this sample may be carry-over from other donors' samples. CDR3s include the opening cysteine and the closing phenylalanine or tryptophan. A D gene is named only where the DNA matches it firmly. The listing skips clone size in some rows; elsewhere it reads once, few, many or a size class.

D: -
J: TRBJ2-1
size: -
V: TRBV6-4
DNA: TGTGCCAGCACCCCAATGGCGGGGACTTACAATGAGCAGTTCTTC
CDR3: CASTPMAGTYNEQFF

D: -
J: TRBJ1-2
size: few
V: TRBV29-1
DNA: TGCAGCGTTGTTTCATCGGTCTATGGCTACACCTTC
CDR3: CSVVSSVYGYTF

D: TRBD1
J: TRBJ2-7
size: many
V: TRBV7-2
DNA: TGTGCCAGCAGTTCGGACAGGGGCCTCCGAAGCTCCTACGAGCAGTACTTC
CDR3: CASSSDRGLRSSYEQYF

D: TRBD2
J: TRBJ2-5
size: -
V: TRBV7-3
DNA: TGTGCCAGCAGCTGGAGCGGGGGGGATCAAGAGACCCAGTACTTC
CDR3: CASSWSGGDQETQYF

D: -
J: TRBJ1-1
size: -
V: TRBV29-1
DNA: TGCAGCTCTCGGTCAGGGCAGAACACTGAAGCTTTCTTT
CDR3: CSSRSGQNTEAFF

D: -
J: TRBJ2-3
size: -
V: TRBV12-3/TRBV12-4
DNA: TGTGCCAGCAGTTCAGGGGACTTATCGTCAGATACGCAGTATTTT
CDR3: CASSSGDLSSDTQYF

D: -
J: TRBJ1-1
size: -
V: TRBV6-6
DNA: TGTGCCAGCTTGGGTCTGAACACTGAAGCTTTCTTT
CDR3: CASLGLNTEAFF

D: -
J: TRBJ1-2
size: -
V: TRBV15
DNA: TGTGCCACCAGCAGAGAGACCAGGGACTATGGCTACACCTTC
CDR3: CATSRETRDYGYTF

D: -
J: TRBJ2-2
size: -
V: TRBV9
DNA: TGTGCCAGCAGCGTAGGGATAAAGTTCACCGGGGAGCTGTTTTTT
CDR3: CASSVGIKFTGELFF

D: -
J: TRBJ1-3
size: once
V: TRBV20-1
DNA: TGCAGTGCTAGAGGGACATCGGGGGGCTCTGGAAACACCATATATTTT
CDR3: CSARGTSGGSGNTIYF

D: -
J: TRBJ1-2
size: many
V: TRBV7-2
DNA: TGTGCCAGCGCGCTTAGCAATCGGGCAGAGAACTATGGCTACACCTTC
CDR3: CASALSNRAENYGYTF

D: -
J: TRBJ1-1
size: few
V: TRBV6-5
DNA: TGTGCCAGCAGTTACGCGGGGGCTGACACTGAAGCTTTCTTT
CDR3: CASSYAGADTEAFF

D: TRBD1
J: TRBJ2-1
size: -
V: TRBV20-1
DNA: TGCAGTGCTAAAGGGACAGGACGCACCTACAATGAGCAGTTCTTC
CDR3: CSAKGTGRTYNEQFF

D: -
J: TRBJ1-1
size: -
V: TRBV12-3/TRBV12-4
DNA: TGTGCCAGCAGTTTGTCGGGATTATTGAACACTGAAGCTTTCTTT
CDR3: CASSLSGLLNTEAFF

D: -
J: TRBJ2-1
size: -
V: TRBV6-2/TRBV6-3
DNA: TGTGCCAGCAGTTACCCCGGGGGCGAATACAATGAGCAGTTCTTC
CDR3: CASSYPGGEYNEQFF

D: TRBD1
J: TRBJ2-1
size: many
V: TRBV7-2
DNA: TGTGCCAGCAGCTCGAGACGGGGGACAGGGGGTGACAATGAGCAGTTCTTC
CDR3: CASSSRRGTGGDNEQFF

D: -
J: TRBJ2-5
size: few
V: TRBV5-4
DNA: TGTGCCAGCCCAGGAGGGGGAGATAGGGGGGGCCAAGAGACCCAGTACTTC
CDR3: CASPGGGDRGGQETQYF

D: -
J: TRBJ1-2
size: few
V: TRBV14
DNA: TGTGCCAGCAGCCCCCGACAGACTAACTATGGCTACACCTTC
CDR3: CASSPRQTNYGYTF

D: -
J: TRBJ2-5
size: -
V: TRBV5-1
DNA: TGCGCCAGCAGCCCCAACGCGGCAGGGGTACAAGAGACCCAGTACTTC
CDR3: CASSPNAAGVQETQYF

D: -
J: TRBJ2-7
size: -
V: TRBV29-1
DNA: TGCAGCGTTGTTCAGGCTGCTGACTCCTACGAGCAGTACTTC
CDR3: CSVVQAADSYEQYF

D: -
J: TRBJ2-7
size: many
V: TRBV7-2
DNA: TGTGCCAGCAGCTTATGGGGCAGGGACTCCTACGAGCAGTACTTC
CDR3: CASSLWGRDSYEQYF

D: -
J: TRBJ1-1
size: -
V: TRBV10-1
DNA: TGCGCCAGCAGTGAAAGGGGACGGAATCCCTCTGAAGCTTTCTTT
CDR3: CASSERGRNPSEAFF

D: -
J: TRBJ2-7
size: -
V: TRBV11-2
DNA: TGTGCCAGCAGCTTAGTTTGGACAGATCTAACCTACGAGCAGTACTTC
CDR3: CASSLVWTDLTYEQYF

D: -
J: TRBJ2-3
size: few
V: TRBV20-1
DNA: TGCAGTGCTAGAGATGCAACGTTAACAGATACGCAGTATTTT
CDR3: CSARDATLTDTQYF

D: TRBD1
J: TRBJ2-1
size: few
V: TRBV5-6
DNA: TGTGCCAGCAGCCGACTGGGACAGGGAGGCTACAATGAGCAGTTCTTC
CDR3: CASSRLGQGGYNEQFF

D: -
J: TRBJ1-1
size: -
V: TRBV7-3
DNA: TGTGCCAGCAGCACTGGTCTGAACACTGAAGCTTTCTTT
CDR3: CASSTGLNTEAFF

D: -
J: TRBJ1-1
size: many
V: TRBV3-1
DNA: TGTGCCAGCAGCCAAGACACTGAGGCTTTCTTT
CDR3: CASSQDTEAFF

D: -
J: TRBJ2-5
size: -
V: TRBV6-2/TRBV6-3
DNA: TGTGCCAGCAGTTCGGCGGGAGAGACCCAGTACTTC
CDR3: CASSSAGETQYF

D: -
J: TRBJ1-1
size: few
V: TRBV29-1
DNA: TGCAGCGTTTCGACAGCCCCCATGGCTGAAGCTTTCTTT
CDR3: CSVSTAPMAEAFF

D: -
J: TRBJ2-4
size: few
V: TRBV29-1
DNA: TGCAGCGTCGTCGGACGGGGAAACATTCAGTACTTC
CDR3: CSVVGRGNIQYF

D: -
J: TRBJ2-2
size: many
V: TRBV7-8
DNA: TGTGCCAGCGGCACCCCCCTGACAGCGAACACCGGGGAGCTGTTTTTT
CDR3: CASGTPLTANTGELFF

D: -
J: TRBJ2-1
size: few
V: TRBV2
DNA: TGTGCCAGCGCGGGTACTGACAATGAGCAGTTCTTC
CDR3: CASAGTDNEQFF

D: -
J: TRBJ2-4
size: -
V: TRBV6-2/TRBV6-3
DNA: TGTGCCAGCAGTGCCGAAGGTCTAGCCAAAAACATTCAGTACTTC
CDR3: CASSAEGLAKNIQYF